The 8 T cell receptor beta chains below all came from one sample that was sequenced in a study of graft-versus-host responses after intestinal transplantation. No cognate antigen is known for these TCRs. This table comes from immunoSEQ multiplex PCR, and its TCRdb copy is limited to in-frame clones, with some not included. The sample contains tens of thousands of clones, roughly four fifths of which appear only once. The sequences come from unstimulated CD8+ T cells sorted from spleen or lymph node cells, collected before intestinal transplant. The receptor set was obtained from a human donor who received an intestinal transplant.

This clone showed up just once. V usage is TRBV7-9 and J usage is TRBJ2-3, with TRBD2 identical over 14 bases. Per germline, CDR1 SEHNR and CDR2 FQNEAQ (reference sequence). Trimming at V came to 3 bases and at J to 6 bases, leaving 8 bases not matched to a gene. The CDR3 totals 17 residues. CDR3 DNA sequence: TGTGCCAGCAGCTTGCCTAGACTAGCGGGAGGGCCGGATACGCAGTATTTT. This sequence encodes CASSLPRLAGGPDTQYF.

Written as DNA, the CDR3 is TGTGCCTGGAGTGCGGACAGCAGCACCATATATTTT. This sequence encodes CAWSADSSTIYF. The gene calls are TRBV30 and TRBJ1-3; weak D call: TRBD1 (6 bases). Between the trimmed V and J ends, which lost 1 base and 9 bases, there was a span of 10 bases. The CDR3 totals 12 residues. CDR1 and CDR2 from the germline V gene are GTSNPN and SVGIG (reference sequence).

The chain recombines TRBV2 with TRBJ2-7; 11 bases line up with TRBD1. The CDR3 covers 16 residues. The ends lost 2 bases at V and 3 bases at J; junction bases unmatched: 6. CDR1 and CDR2 from the germline V gene are SNHLY and FYNNEI. The CDR3 protein is CASSEIRTGGDYEQYF. CDR3 DNA sequence: TGTGCCAGCAGTGAAATCCGGACAGGGGGCGACTACGAGCAGTACTTC.

This clone occurred once. This chain joins TRBV6-5 and TRBJ1-4, with a tentative D call TRBD1 (5 bases). Germline CDR1 is MNHEY and CDR2 is SVGAGI. The CDR3 has 13 amino acids. V lost 8 bases to trimming and J lost 4 bases, with 11 bases between them. The CDR3 spells CASSSGYNEKLFF. The DNA for the CDR3 is TGTGCCAGCTCATCAGGGTATAATGAAAAACTGTTTTTT.

The J gene is TRBJ1-1, the V gene TRBV4-1; D might be TRBD1 (5 bases). The V gene lost 2 bases and the J gene lost 7 bases, with 14 bases spanning the gap. Germline lookup yields CDR1 MGHRA and CDR2 YSYEKL. The CDR3 consists of 14 residues. CDR3 in DNA: TGCGCCAGCAGCCAAACCGGGGCCAATTTTGAAGCTTTCTTT. Translated: CASSQTGANFEAFF.

This chain uses TRBV11-2 with TRBJ1-1; D is uncertain. The V gene lost 5 bases and the J gene lost 1 base, with 5 bases spanning the gap. This CDR3 spans 12 amino acids. Germline V gives CDR1 SGHAT, CDR2 FQNNGV. The CDR3, as DNA: TGTGCCAGCAGCGAGGAGAACACTGAAGCTTTCTTT. It encodes CASSEENTEAFF.

A single count supports this clone. The gene calls are TRBV10-2 and TRBJ2-3, with 10 bases fitting TRBD2. Germline CDR1 WSHSY, CDR2 SAAADI. V trimming: 6 bases; J trimming: 4 bases; junction bases outside the gene matches: 4. This CDR3 region has 14 residues. CDR3 in amino acids: CASSTSGIADTQYF. The CDR3 region has the DNA TGCGCCAGCAGCACTAGCGGGATCGCAGATACGCAGTATTTT.

The chain recombines TRBV5-4 with TRBJ1-3; D is ambiguous. Between the trimmed V and J ends, which lost 1 base and 0 bases, there was a span of 11 bases. The germline gives CDR1 SGHNT, CDR2 YYREEE (reference sequence). The CDR3 contains 16 residues. The CDR3 nucleotides read TGTGCCAGCAGCTTGAAGGGAACCCGCTCTGGAAACACCATATATTTT. Residues: CASSLKGTRSGNTIYF.